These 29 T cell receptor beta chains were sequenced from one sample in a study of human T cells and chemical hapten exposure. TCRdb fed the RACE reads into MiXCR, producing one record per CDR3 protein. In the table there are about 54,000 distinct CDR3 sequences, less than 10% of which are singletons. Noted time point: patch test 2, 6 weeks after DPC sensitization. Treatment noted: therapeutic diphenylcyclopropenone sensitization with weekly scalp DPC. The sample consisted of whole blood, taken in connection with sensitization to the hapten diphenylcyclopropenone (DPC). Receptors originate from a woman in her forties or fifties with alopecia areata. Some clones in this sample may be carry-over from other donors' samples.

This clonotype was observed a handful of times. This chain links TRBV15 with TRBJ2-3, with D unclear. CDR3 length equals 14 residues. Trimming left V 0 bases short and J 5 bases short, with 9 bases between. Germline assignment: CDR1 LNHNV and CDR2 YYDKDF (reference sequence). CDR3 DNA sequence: TGTGCCACCAGCAGAGAGGGGTTGGGAGATACGCAGTATTTT. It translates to CATSREGLGDTQYF. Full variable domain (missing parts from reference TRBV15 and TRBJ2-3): DAMVIQNPRYQVTQFGKPVTLSCSQTLNHNVMYWYQQKSSQAPKLLFHYYDKDFNNEADTPDNFQSRRPNTSFCFLDIRSPGLGDTAMYLCATSREGLGDTQYFGPGTRLTVL.

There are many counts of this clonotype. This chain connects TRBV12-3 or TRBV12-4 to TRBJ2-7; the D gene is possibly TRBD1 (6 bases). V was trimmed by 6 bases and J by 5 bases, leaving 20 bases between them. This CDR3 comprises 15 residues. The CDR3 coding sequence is TGTGCCAGCAGATCTGCAGGGGCCCGGTTCAACGAGCAGTACTTC. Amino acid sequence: CASRSAGARFNEQYF.

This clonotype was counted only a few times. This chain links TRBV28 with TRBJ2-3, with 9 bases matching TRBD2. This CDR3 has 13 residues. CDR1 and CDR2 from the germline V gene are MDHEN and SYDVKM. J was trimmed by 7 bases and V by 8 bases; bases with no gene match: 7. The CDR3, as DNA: TGTGCCAGCCTTAGCGGGGGAACCTATACGCAGTATTTT. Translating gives CASLSGGTYTQYF.

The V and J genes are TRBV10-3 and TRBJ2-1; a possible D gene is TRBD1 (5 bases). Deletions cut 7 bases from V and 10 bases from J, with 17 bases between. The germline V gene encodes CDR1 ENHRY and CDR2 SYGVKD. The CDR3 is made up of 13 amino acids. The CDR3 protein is CAIKRAGNREQFF. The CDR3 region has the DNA TGTGCCATCAAAAGGGCAGGGAATAGGGAGCAGTTCTTC.

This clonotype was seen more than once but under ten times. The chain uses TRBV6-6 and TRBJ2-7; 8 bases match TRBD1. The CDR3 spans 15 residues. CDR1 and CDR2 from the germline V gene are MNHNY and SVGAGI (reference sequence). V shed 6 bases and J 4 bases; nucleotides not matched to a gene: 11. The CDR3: CASSFPDRGVYEQYF. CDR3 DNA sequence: TGTGCCAGCAGCTTCCCCGACAGGGGTGTTTACGAGCAGTACTTC.

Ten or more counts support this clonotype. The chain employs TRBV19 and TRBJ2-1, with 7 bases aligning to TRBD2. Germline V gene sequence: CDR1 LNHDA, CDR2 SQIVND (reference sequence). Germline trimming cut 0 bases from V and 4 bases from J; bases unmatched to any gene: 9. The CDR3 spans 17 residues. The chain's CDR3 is CASSIDPRPAGYNEQFF. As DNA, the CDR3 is TGTGCCAGTAGTATAGACCCGAGGCCAGCGGGGTACAATGAGCAGTTCTTC. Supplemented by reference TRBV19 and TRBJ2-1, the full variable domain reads DGGITQSPKYLFRKEGQNVTLSCEQNLNHDAMYWYRQDPGQGLRLIYYSQIVNDFQKGDIAEGYSVSREKKESFPLTVTSAQKNPTAFYLCASSIDPRPAGYNEQFFGPGTRLTVL.

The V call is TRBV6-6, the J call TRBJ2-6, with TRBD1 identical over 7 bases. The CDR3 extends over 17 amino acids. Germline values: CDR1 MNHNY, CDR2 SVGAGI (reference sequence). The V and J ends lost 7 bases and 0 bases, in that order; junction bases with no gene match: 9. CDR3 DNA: TGTGCCAGCACCAAACGACAGGGTCCCTCTGGGGCCAACGTCCTGACTTTC. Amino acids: CASTKRQGPSGANVLTF.

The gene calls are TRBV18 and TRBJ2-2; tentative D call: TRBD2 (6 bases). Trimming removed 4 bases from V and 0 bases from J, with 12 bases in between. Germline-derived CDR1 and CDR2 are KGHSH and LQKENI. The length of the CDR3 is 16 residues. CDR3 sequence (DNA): TGTGCCAGCTCACGACTCCCGGGAGCGAACACCGGGGAGCTGTTTTTT. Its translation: CASSRLPGANTGELFF.

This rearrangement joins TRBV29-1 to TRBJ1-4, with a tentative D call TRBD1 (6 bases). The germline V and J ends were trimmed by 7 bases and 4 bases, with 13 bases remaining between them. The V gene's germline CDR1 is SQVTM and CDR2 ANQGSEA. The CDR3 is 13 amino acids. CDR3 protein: CSASSGVNEKLFF. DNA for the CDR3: TGCAGCGCTTCATCAGGGGTTAATGAAAAACTGTTTTTT.

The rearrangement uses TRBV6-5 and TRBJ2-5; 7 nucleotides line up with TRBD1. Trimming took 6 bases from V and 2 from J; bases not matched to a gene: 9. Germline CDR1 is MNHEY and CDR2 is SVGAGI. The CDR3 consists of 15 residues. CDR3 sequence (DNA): TGTGCCAGCAGCCGTAGGACAGGACGGCAAGAGACCCAGTACTTC. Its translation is CASSRRTGRQETQYF.

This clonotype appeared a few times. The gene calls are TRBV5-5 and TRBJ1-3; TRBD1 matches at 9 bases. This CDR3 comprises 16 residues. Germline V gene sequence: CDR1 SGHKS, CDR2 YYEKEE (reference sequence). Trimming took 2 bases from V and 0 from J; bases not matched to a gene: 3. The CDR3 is CASSFDRGFSGNTIYF. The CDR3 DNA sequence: TGTGCCAGCAGCTTCGACAGGGGGTTCTCTGGAAACACCATATATTTT.

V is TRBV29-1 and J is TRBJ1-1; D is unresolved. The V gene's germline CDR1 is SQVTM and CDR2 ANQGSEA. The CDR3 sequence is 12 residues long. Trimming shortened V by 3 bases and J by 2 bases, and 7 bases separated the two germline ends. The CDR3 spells CSVDFTNTEAFF. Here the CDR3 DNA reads TGCAGCGTTGATTTCACCAACACTGAAGCTTTCTTT.

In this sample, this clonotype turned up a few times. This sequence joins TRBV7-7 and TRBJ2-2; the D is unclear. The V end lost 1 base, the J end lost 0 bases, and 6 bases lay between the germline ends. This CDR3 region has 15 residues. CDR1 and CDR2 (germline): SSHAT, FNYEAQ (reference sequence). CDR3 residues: CASSLGRPNTGELFF. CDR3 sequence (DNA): TGTGCCAGCAGCTTAGGACGGCCGAACACCGGGGAGCTGTTTTTT.

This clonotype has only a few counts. The CDR3 loop reads CASSPSLNTGELFF. CDR3 DNA: TGTGCCAGCAGTCCGTCGCTCAACACCGGGGAGCTGTTTTTT. The chain recombines TRBV28 with TRBJ2-2; no firm D call. Trimming removed 5 bases at V and 2 bases at J, with 9 bases between. This CDR3 has 14 residues. Germline V gene data show CDR1 as MDHEN and CDR2 as SYDVKM.

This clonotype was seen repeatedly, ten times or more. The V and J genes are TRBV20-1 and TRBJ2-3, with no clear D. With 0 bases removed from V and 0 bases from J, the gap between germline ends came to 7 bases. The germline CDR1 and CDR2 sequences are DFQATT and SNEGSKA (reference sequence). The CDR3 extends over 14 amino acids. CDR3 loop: CSARDSRSTDTQYF. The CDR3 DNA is TGCAGTGCTAGAGATTCCCGGAGCACAGATACGCAGTATTTT.

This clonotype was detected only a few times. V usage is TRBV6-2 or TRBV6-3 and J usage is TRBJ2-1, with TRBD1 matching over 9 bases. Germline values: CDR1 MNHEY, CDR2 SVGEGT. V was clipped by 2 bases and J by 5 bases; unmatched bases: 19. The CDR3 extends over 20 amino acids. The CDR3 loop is CASSYIFGTGSRGEDNEQFF. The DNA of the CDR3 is TGTGCCAGCAGTTACATATTCGGGACAGGGTCGCGGGGAGAAGACAATGAGCAGTTCTTC.

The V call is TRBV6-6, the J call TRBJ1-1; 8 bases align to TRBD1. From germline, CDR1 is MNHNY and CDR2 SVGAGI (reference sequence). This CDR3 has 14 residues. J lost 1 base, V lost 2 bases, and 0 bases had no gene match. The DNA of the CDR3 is TGTGCCAGCAGTTACGGGACAGGGAACACTGAAGCTTTCTTT. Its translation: CASSYGTGNTEAFF.

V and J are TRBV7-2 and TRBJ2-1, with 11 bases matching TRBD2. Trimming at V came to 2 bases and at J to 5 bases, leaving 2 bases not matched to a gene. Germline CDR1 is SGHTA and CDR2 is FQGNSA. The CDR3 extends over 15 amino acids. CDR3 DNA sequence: TGTGCCAGCAGCTTACCGGGACTAGCGGACAATGAGCAGTTCTTC. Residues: CASSLPGLADNEQFF. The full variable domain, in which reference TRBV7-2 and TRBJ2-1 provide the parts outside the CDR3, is GAGVSQSPSNKVTEKGKDVELRCDPISGHTALYWYRQSLGQGLEFLIYFQGNSAPDKSGLPSDRFSAERTGGSVSTLTIQRTQQEDSAVYLCASSLPGLADNEQFFGPGTRLTVL.

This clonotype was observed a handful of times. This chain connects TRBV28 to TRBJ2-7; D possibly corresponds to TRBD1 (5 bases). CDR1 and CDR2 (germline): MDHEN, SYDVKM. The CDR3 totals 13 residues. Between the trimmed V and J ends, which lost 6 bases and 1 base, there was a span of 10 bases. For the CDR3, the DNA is TGTGCCAGCAGAACCAGGGTATCCTACGAGCAGTACTTC. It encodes CASRTRVSYEQYF.

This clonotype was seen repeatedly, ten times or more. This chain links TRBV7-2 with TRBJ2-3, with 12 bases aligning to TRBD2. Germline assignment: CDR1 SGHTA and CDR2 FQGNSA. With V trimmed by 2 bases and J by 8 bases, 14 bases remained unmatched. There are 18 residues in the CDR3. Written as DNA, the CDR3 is TGTGCCAGCAGCTTACAGGGGCCTAGCGGGGGGGCCCCAACTACGCAGTATTTT. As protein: CASSLQGPSGGAPTTQYF.

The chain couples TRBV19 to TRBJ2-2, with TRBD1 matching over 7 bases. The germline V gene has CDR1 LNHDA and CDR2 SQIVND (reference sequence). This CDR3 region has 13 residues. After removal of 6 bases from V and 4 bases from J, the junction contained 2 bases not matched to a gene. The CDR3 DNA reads TGTGCCAGTAGCCGGGACAGCACCGGGGAGCTGTTTTTT. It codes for CASSRDSTGELFF.

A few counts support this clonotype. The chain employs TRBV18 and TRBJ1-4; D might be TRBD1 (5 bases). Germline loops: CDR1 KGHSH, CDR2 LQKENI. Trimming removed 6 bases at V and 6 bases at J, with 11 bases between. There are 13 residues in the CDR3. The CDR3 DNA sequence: TGTGCCAGCTCCTACGGGACGGATGAAAAACTGTTTTTT. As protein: CASSYGTDEKLFF.

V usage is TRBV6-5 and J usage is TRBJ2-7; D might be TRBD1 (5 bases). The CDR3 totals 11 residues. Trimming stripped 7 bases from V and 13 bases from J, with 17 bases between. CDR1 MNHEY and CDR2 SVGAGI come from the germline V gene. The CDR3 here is CASTASGRFYF. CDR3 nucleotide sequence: TGTGCCAGCACGGCATCAGGGCGCTTCTACTTC.

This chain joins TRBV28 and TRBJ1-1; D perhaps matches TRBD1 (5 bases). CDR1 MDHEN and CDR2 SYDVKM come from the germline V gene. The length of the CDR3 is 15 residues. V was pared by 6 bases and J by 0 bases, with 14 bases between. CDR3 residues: CASSSGTAMNTEAFF. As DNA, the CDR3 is TGTGCCAGCAGCTCGGGGACGGCCATGAACACTGAAGCTTTCTTT.

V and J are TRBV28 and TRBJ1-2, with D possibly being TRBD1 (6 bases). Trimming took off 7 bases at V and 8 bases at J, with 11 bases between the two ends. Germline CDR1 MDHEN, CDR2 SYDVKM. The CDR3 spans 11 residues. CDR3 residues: CASTQGRGYTF. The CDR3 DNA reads TGTGCCAGCACACAGGGACGCGGCTACACCTTC.

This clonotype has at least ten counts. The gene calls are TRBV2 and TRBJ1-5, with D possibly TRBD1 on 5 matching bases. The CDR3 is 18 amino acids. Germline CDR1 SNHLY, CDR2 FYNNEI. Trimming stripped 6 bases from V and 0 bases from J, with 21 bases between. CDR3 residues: CASSHPREGYYSNQPQHF. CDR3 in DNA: TGTGCCAGCAGCCACCCCAGGGAGGGGTATTATAGCAATCAGCCCCAGCATTTT.

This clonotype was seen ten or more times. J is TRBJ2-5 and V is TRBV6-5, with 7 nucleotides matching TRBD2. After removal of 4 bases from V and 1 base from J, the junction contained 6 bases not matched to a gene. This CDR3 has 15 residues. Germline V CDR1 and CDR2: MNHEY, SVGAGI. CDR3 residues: CASSSPGRAQETQYF. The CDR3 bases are TGTGCCAGCAGTTCGCCAGGGAGGGCCCAAGAGACCCAGTACTTC.

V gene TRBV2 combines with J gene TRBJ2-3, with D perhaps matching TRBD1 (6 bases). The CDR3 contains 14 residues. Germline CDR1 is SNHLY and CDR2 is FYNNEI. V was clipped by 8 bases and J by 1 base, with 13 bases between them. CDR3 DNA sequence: TGTGCCAGCCGCAGGGACACTCGCACAGATACGCAGTATTTT. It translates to CASRRDTRTDTQYF.

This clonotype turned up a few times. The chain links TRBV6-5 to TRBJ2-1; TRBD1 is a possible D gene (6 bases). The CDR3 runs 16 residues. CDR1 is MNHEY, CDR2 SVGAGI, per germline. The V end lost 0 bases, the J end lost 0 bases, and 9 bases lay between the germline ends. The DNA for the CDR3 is TGTGCCAGCAGTTACTCCAGACAGGTCTCCTACAATGAGCAGTTCTTC. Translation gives CASSYSRQVSYNEQFF.